Listed below are T cell receptor beta chains from one sample, sequenced in a study of T cells after yellow fever vaccination. TCRdb recomputed calls from the 5' RACE reads with MiXCR, one row per CDR3 protein. The sample has under 350,000 distinct CDR3 sequences; approximately 4% are singletons. Sequenced material: PBMCs, taken 5 days after the yellow fever booster vaccination. The receptors originated from a man between 18 and 35 years old who received the YFV17D yellow fever vaccine. Both conserved end residues are part of each CDR3. Each record gives: D gene, clone size, V gene, J gene, CDR3 DNA, CDR3 protein. The D gene is left open where the match is weak. A clone size is listed for some rows: how often the clone was seen (once, few, many), or a class if it is expanded.

D gene: -; clone size: -; V gene: TRBV29-1; J gene: TRBJ1-2; CDR3 DNA: TGCAGCGGACAGACCACATTATATGGCTACACCTTC; CDR3 protein: CSGQTTLYGYTF
D gene: -; clone size: -; V gene: TRBV9; J gene: TRBJ1-6; CDR3 DNA: TGTGCCAGCAGCGTAGGAGGTCTCTCTAATTCACCCCTCCACTTT; CDR3 protein: CASSVGGLSNSPLHF
D gene: TRBD1; clone size: -; V gene: TRBV6-6; J gene: TRBJ1-4; CDR3 DNA: TGTGCCAGCAGTTACTCAACAGGGGACGACGAAAAACTGTTTTTT; CDR3 protein: CASSYSTGDDEKLFF
D gene: TRBD1; clone size: few; V gene: TRBV19; J gene: TRBJ2-5; CDR3 DNA: TGTGCCAGTAGCCCGACAGGGTTGAGGACCAAAGAGACCCAGTACTTC; CDR3 protein: CASSPTGLRTKETQYF
D gene: -; clone size: -; V gene: TRBV6-2/TRBV6-3; J gene: TRBJ1-1; CDR3 DNA: TGTGCCAGCAGTCCAGGGTATCTTGAAGCTTTCTTT; CDR3 protein: CASSPGYLEAFF
D gene: -; clone size: -; V gene: TRBV29-1; J gene: TRBJ1-1; CDR3 DNA: TGCAGCGTTGTTCGGTCCCTTGAAGCTTTCTTT; CDR3 protein: CSVVRSLEAFF
D gene: -; clone size: -; V gene: TRBV7-9; J gene: TRBJ1-5; CDR3 DNA: TGTGCCAGCAGCTTCGGGGATTATAGCAATCAGCCCCAGCATTTT; CDR3 protein: CASSFGDYSNQPQHF
D gene: TRBD2; clone size: -; V gene: TRBV27; J gene: TRBJ2-3; CDR3 DNA: TGTGCCAGCAGTTTAGAAGGTAGCGGGGGGGGAGATACGCAGTATTTT; CDR3 protein: CASSLEGSGGGDTQYF
D gene: -; clone size: -; V gene: TRBV5-1; J gene: TRBJ2-3; CDR3 DNA: TGCGCCAGCAGCTTGGAGCCCGAGTCCACAGATACGCAGTATTTT; CDR3 protein: CASSLEPESTDTQYF
D gene: TRBD1; clone size: -; V gene: TRBV5-1; J gene: TRBJ1-6; CDR3 DNA: TGCGCCAGCCGGGACAGTGTCAATTCACCCCTCCACTTT; CDR3 protein: CASRDSVNSPLHF
D gene: -; clone size: few; V gene: TRBV4-2; J gene: TRBJ2-6; CDR3 DNA: TGTGCCAGCAGCTCCTATGTAAAGTCTTCTGGGGCCAACGTCCTGACTTTC; CDR3 protein: CASSSYVKSSGANVLTF
D gene: -; clone size: many; V gene: TRBV5-4; J gene: TRBJ2-6; CDR3 DNA: TGTGCCAGCAAGGGCTCCGGGGCCAACGTCCTGACTTTC; CDR3 protein: CASKGSGANVLTF
D gene: -; clone size: many; V gene: TRBV7-2; J gene: TRBJ2-3; CDR3 DNA: TGTGCCAGCAGCCCCCGGTGGTCAGATACGCAGTATTTT; CDR3 protein: CASSPRWSDTQYF
D gene: -; clone size: few; V gene: TRBV10-1; J gene: TRBJ1-5; CDR3 DNA: TGCGCCTTCGGGGGGGAAAATAGCAATCAGCCCCAGCATTTT; CDR3 protein: CAFGGENSNQPQHF
D gene: -; clone size: many; V gene: TRBV4-1; J gene: TRBJ2-3; CDR3 DNA: TGCGCCAGCAAGTTGCGGATCACAGATACGCAGTATTTT; CDR3 protein: CASKLRITDTQYF
D gene: -; clone size: few; V gene: TRBV12-3/TRBV12-4; J gene: TRBJ2-3; CDR3 DNA: TGTGCCAGCAGCCAGGGAACTACGCAGTATTTT; CDR3 protein: CASSQGTTQYF
D gene: TRBD2; clone size: many; V gene: TRBV24-1; J gene: TRBJ2-2; CDR3 DNA: TGTGCCACCAGTGATCACCCGACTAGCGGGGGGGCGAGGAACACCGGGGAGCTGTTTTTT; CDR3 protein: CATSDHPTSGGARNTGELFF
D gene: TRBD2; clone size: many; V gene: TRBV4-1; J gene: TRBJ2-1; CDR3 DNA: TGCGCCAGCAGCAACGGGGGGGCCTTACCTGGGAATGAGCAGTTCTTC; CDR3 protein: CASSNGGALPGNEQFF
D gene: -; clone size: many; V gene: TRBV7-2; J gene: TRBJ1-6; CDR3 DNA: TGTGCCAGCAGCGTATACCTCGGGTATGGGGTCGGTTCACCCCTCCACTTT; CDR3 protein: CASSVYLGYGVGSPLHF
D gene: -; clone size: many; V gene: TRBV5-1; J gene: TRBJ2-5; CDR3 DNA: TGCGCCAGCTCCCAGGTCCAGGGGAAGACCCAGTACTTC; CDR3 protein: CASSQVQGKTQYF
D gene: -; clone size: -; V gene: TRBV6-2/TRBV6-3; J gene: TRBJ1-2; CDR3 DNA: TGTGCCAGCAACAACAGAGGACAGACCGGGGGCTACACCTTC; CDR3 protein: CASNNRGQTGGYTF
D gene: TRBD1; clone size: -; V gene: TRBV5-1; J gene: TRBJ1-6; CDR3 DNA: TGCGCCAGCAGCTTGGCTGGGGACAGGAATTCACCCCTCCACTTT; CDR3 protein: CASSLAGDRNSPLHF
D gene: TRBD2; clone size: few; V gene: TRBV9; J gene: TRBJ2-7; CDR3 DNA: TGTGCCAGCAGCCCCGGGACTAGCGGGGGTGGTTACGAGCAGTACTTC; CDR3 protein: CASSPGTSGGGYEQYF
D gene: TRBD1; clone size: many; V gene: TRBV7-9; J gene: TRBJ2-5; CDR3 DNA: TGTGCCAGCAGCTCCCGGGGACAGGGGCCTGAGACCCAGTACTTC; CDR3 protein: CASSSRGQGPETQYF